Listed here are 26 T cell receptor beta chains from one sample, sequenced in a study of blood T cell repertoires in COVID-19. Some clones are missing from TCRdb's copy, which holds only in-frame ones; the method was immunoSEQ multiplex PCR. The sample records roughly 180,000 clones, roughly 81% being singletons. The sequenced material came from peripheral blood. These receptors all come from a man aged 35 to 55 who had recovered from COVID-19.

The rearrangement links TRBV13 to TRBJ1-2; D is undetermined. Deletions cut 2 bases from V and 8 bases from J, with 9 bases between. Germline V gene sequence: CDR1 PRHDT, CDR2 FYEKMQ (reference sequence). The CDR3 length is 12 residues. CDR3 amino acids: CASSLMAGGYTF. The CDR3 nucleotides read TGTGCCAGCAGCTTAATGGCGGGAGGCTACACCTTC.

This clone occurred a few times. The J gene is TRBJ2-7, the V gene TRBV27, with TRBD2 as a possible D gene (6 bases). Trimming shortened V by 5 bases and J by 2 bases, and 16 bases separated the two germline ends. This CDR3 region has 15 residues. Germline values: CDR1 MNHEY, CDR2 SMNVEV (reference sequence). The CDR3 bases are TGTGCCAGCAGTAGGTCGAGCGGGCACCCCTACGAGCAGTACTTC. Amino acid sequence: CASSRSSGHPYEQYF.

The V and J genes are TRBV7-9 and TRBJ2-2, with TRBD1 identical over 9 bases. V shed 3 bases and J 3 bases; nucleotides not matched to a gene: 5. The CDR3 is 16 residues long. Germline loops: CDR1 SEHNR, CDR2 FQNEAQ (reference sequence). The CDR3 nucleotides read TGTGCCAGCAGCTTTGTTCGGACAGGGGACACCGGGGAGCTGTTTTTT. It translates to CASSFVRTGDTGELFF.

The CDR3 is CASSARDRGETGELFF. In DNA, the CDR3 is TGTGCCAGCAGTGCAAGGGACAGGGGAGAAACCGGGGAGCTGTTTTTT. This rearrangement joins TRBV28 to TRBJ2-2; 10 nucleotides agree with TRBD1. V lost 5 bases to trimming and J lost 5 bases; unmatched junction nucleotides: 8. CDR1 is MDHEN and CDR2 is SYDVKM in the germline V gene. The CDR3 length is 16 residues.

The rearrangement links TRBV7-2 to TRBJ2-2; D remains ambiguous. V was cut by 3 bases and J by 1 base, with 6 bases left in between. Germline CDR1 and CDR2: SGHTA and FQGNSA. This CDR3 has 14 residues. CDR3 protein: CASSFFGNTGELFF. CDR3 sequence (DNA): TGTGCCAGCAGCTTTTTCGGGAACACCGGGGAGCTGTTTTTT.

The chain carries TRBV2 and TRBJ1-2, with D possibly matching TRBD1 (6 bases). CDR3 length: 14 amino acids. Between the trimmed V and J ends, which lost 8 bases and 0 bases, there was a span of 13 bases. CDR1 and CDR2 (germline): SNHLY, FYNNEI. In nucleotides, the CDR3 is TGTGCCAGCTTCCGGACAGAACCTAACTATGGCTACACCTTC. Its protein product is CASFRTEPNYGYTF.

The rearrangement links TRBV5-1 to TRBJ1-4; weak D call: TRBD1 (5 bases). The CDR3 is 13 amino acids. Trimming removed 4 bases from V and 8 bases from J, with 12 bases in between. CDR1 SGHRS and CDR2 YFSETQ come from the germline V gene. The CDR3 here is CASSGGVEEKLFF. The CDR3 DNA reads TGCGCCAGCAGCGGGGGGGTAGAAGAAAAACTGTTTTTT.

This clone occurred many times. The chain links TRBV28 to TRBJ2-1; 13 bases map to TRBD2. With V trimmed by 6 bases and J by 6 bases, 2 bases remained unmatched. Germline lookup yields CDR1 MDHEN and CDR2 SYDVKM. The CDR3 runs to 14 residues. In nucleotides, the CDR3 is TGTGCCAGCAGCGGACTAGCGGGAGTCAATGAGCAGTTCTTC. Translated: CASSGLAGVNEQFF.

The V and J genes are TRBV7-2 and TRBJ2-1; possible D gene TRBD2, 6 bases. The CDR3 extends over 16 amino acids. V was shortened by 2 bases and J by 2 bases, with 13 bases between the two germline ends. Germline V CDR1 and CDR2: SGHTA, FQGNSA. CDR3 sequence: CASSLTWGVAYNEQFF. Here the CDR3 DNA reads TGTGCCAGCAGCTTAACTTGGGGGGTGGCCTACAATGAGCAGTTCTTC.

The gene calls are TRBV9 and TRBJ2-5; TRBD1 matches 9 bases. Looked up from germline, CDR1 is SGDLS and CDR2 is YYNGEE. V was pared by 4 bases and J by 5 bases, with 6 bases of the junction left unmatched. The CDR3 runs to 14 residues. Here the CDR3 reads CASSPGQGGETQYF. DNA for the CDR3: TGTGCCAGCAGCCCGGGACAGGGCGGGGAGACCCAGTACTTC.

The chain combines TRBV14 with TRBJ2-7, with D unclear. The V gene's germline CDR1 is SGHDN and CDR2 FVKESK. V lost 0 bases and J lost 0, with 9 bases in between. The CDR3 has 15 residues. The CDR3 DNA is TGTGCCAGCAGCCAAGATCTTGTATACTCCTACGAGCAGTACTTC. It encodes CASSQDLVYSYEQYF.

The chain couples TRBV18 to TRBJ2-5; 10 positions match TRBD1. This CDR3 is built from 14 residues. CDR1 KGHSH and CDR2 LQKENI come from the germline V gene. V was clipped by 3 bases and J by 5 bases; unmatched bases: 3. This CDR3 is CASSPGTGDETQYF. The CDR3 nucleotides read TGTGCCAGCTCACCGGGGACAGGGGACGAGACCCAGTACTTC.

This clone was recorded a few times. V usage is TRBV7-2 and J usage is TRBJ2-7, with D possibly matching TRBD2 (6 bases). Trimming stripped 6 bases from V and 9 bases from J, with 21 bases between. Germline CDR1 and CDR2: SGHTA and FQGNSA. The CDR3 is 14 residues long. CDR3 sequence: CASSRDSKSSPQYF. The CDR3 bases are TGTGCCAGCAGTCGGGACTCCAAAAGCTCCCCGCAGTACTTC. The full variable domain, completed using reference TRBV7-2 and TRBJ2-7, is GAGVSQSPSNKVTEKGKDVELRCDPISGHTALYWYRQSLGQGLEFLIYFQGNSAPDKSGLPSDRFSAERTGGSVSTLTIQRTQQEDSAVYLCASSRDSKSSPQYFGPGTRLTVT.

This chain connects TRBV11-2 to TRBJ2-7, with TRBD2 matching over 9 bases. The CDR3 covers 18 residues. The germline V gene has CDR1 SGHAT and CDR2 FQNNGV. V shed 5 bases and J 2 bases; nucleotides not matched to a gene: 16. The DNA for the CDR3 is TGTGCCAGCAGCCCCTATTATGTAAGCGGGGGGCTTACCTACGAGCAGTACTTC. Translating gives CASSPYYVSGGLTYEQYF.

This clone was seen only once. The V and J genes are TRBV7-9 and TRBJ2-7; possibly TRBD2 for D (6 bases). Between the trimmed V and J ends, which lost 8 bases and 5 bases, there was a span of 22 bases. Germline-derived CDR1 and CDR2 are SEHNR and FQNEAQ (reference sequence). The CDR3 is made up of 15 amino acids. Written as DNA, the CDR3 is TGTGCCAGCCATTCGTATCGGGGGATGGTCGACGAGCAGTACTTC. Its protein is CASHSYRGMVDEQYF.

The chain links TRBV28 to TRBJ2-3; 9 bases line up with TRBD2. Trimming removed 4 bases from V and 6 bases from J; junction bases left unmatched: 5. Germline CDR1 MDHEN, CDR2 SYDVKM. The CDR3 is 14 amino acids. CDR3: CASSSAGGRDTQYF. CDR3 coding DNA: TGTGCCAGCAGTTCAGCGGGAGGACGGGATACGCAGTATTTT.

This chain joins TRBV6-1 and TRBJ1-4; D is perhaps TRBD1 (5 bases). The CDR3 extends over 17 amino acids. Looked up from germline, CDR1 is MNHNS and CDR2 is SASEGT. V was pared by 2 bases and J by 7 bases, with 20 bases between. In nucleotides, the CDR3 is TGTGCCAGCAGTGAACATTCCGGCGCAACGCAGGGTGAAAAACTGTTTTTT. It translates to CASSEHSGATQGEKLFF.

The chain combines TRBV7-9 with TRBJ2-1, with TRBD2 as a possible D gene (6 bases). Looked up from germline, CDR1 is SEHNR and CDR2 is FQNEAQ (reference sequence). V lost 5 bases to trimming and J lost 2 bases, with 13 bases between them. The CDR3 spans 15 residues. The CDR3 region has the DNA TGTGCCAGCAGCCCGTCCTTAGCGGCCTACAATGAGCAGTTCTTC. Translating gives CASSPSLAAYNEQFF. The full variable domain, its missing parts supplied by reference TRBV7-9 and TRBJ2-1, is DTGVSQNPRHKITKRGQNVTFRCDPISEHNRLYWYRQTLGQGPEFLTYFQNEAQLEKSRLLSDRFSAERPKGSFSTLEIQRTEQGDSAMYLCASSPSLAAYNEQFFGPGTRLTVL.

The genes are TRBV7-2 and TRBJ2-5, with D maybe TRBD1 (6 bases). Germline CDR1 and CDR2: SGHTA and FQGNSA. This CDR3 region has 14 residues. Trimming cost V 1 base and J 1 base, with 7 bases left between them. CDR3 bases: TGTGCCAGCAGCTTAGGGGGGCCCCAAGAGACCCAGTACTTC. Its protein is CASSLGGPQETQYF.

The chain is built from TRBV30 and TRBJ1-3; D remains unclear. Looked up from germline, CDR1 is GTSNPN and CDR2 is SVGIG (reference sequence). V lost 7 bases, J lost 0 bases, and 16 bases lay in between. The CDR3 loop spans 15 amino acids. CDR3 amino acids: CALEKTSTSGNTIYF. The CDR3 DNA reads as TGTGCCTTGGAGAAAACCAGCACCTCTGGAAACACCATATATTTT. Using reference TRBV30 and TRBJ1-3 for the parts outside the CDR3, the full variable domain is SQTIHQWPATLVQPVGSPLSLECTVEGTSNPNLYWYRQAAGRGLQLLFYSVGIGQISSEVPQNLSASRPQDRQFILSSKKLLLSDSGFYLCALEKTSTSGNTIYFGEGSWLTVV.

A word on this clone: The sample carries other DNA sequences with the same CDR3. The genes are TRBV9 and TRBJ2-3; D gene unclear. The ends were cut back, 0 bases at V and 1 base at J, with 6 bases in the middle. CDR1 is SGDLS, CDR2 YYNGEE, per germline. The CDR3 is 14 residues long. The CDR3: CASSVVGGTDTQYF. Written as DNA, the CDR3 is TGTGCCAGCAGCGTAGTCGGAGGCACAGATACGCAGTATTTT.

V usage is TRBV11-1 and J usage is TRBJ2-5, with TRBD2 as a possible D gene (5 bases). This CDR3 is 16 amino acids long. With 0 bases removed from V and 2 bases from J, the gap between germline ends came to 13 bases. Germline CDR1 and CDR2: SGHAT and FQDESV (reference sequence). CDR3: CASSLAAARGQETQYF. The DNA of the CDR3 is TGTGCCAGCAGCTTAGCTGCAGCCCGGGGACAAGAGACCCAGTACTTC.

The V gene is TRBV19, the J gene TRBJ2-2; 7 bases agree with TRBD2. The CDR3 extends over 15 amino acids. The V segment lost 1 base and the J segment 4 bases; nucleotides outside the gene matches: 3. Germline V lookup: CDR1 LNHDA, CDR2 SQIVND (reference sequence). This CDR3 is CASSIGTSRTGELFF. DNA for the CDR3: TGTGCCAGTAGTATAGGGACTAGTCGCACCGGGGAGCTGTTTTTT. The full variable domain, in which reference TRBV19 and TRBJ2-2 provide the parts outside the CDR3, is DGGITQSPKYLFRKEGQNVTLSCEQNLNHDAMYWYRQDPGQGLRLIYYSQIVNDFQKGDIAEGYSVSREKKESFPLTVTSAQKNPTAFYLCASSIGTSRTGELFFGEGSRLTVL.

In DNA form, the CDR3 reads TGTGCCAGCAGCTTCCCGACTAGCGGGAGGTACGAGCAGTACTTC. This sequence encodes CASSFPTSGRYEQYF. V usage is TRBV7-9 and J usage is TRBJ2-7, with 13 bases lining up with TRBD2. CDR3 length: 15 amino acids. V lost 3 bases and J lost 4; bases outside the gene matches: 3. Germline loops: CDR1 SEHNR, CDR2 FQNEAQ (reference sequence). Complete variable domain (other parts from reference TRBV7-9 and TRBJ2-7): DTGVSQNPRHKITKRGQNVTFRCDPISEHNRLYWYRQTLGQGPEFLTYFQNEAQLEKSRLLSDRFSAERPKGSFSTLEIQRTEQGDSAMYLCASSFPTSGRYEQYFGPGTRLTVT.

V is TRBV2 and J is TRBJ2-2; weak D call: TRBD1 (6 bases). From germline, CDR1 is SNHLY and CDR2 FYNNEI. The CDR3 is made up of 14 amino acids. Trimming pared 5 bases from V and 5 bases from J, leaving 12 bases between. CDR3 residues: CASSTITGTGELFF. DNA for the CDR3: TGTGCCAGCAGTACCATCACAGGGACCGGGGAGCTGTTTTTT.

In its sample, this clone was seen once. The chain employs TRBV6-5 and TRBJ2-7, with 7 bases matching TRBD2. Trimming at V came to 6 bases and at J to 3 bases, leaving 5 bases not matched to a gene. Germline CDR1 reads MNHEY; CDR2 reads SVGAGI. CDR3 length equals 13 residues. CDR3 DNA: TGTGCCAGCAGCAGCGGGACGTTCTACGAGCAGTACTTC. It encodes CASSSGTFYEQYF.